This TCR beta chain was found in a study of metastatic and nonmetastatic thyroid tumors. All patients were treatment-naive before thyroid surgery. With MiXCR, TCRdb reprocessed the PCR reads. The profile shows 15,000 to 20,000 clones, 30% to 40% of them singletons. Germline V CDR1 and CDR2: MNHNS, SASEGT. The CDR3 is 12 amino acids. V lost 8 bases to trimming and J lost 6 bases, with 14 bases between them. This clone has more than one count but fewer than ten. The sample consisted of tumor tissue. The clonotype comes from a female donor with papillary thyroid cancer or a benign thyroid nodule (not recorded which). Some clones in this sample may be carry-over from other donors' samples. The rearrangement links TRBV6-1 to TRBJ2-7; tentatively, D is TRBD1 (6 bases). The CDR3 protein is CASSTGRGEQYF. The CDR3 nucleotides are TGTGCCAGCTCGACAGGACGGGGCGAGCAGTACTTC.